This T cell receptor (beta chain) was found in a study of cytomegalovirus exposure and HLA in healthy donors. Looking at the study overall: Genotyping showed about 80% of over 350 donors falling in the Caucasian-associated ancestry cluster.

Concerning this clone itself: Its target is not known.

Study-wide findings and caveats: CMV serostatus was the sole immune exposure data available. It was shown in a later analysis that HLA-associated TCR beta chains were more clonally expanded than other, equally common chains. The authors later linked a missense DCLRE1C variant to TCR beta V- and J-gene trimming.

The PCR was carried out with 60 Vbeta primers and 13 Jbeta primers. TCRdb's table, derived via immunoSEQ multiplex PCR, lists solely in-frame clones and lacks some. In the table there are some 89,000 clones, around 84% of which are singletons. With V trimmed by 4 bases and J by 5 bases, 10 bases remained unmatched. Germline-derived CDR1 and CDR2 are SGHVS and FQNEAQ. The CDR3 is 16 amino acids. The specimen was PBMCs. The receptor was isolated from a man between 40 and 49 years old in good health and CMV-seropositive. The V and J genes are TRBV7-8 and TRBJ2-7; 11 bases align to TRBD2. The CDR3 DNA reads as TGTGCCAGCAGCTCAGGGCCACTAGCGGGAGTTCACGAGCAGTACTTC. It codes for CASSSGPLAGVHEQYF.